The clone carrying this T cell receptor beta chain was detected many times. Its antigen is currently unknown. These data belong to a study of T cell repertoires in cytomegalovirus infection. For the study at large: Carrying CMV and the relevant HLA type showed in public TCR beta signatures.

The study, taken as a whole, reports: HLA-C-restricted TCR beta clonotypes specific for CMV led the ex vivo response.

Germline V CDR1 and CDR2: SGHTA, FQGNSA. The CDR3 spans 16 residues. Germline trimming cut 4 bases from V and 4 bases from J; bases unmatched to any gene: 3. One entry per CDR3 protein results from TCRdb running MiXCR on the reads. Of approximately 730,000 distinct CDR3 sequences in the sample, around a third were seen once. This TCR was recovered from a human donor in good health (CMV status not recorded). Some clones in this sample may be carry-over from other donors' samples. This chain joins TRBV7-2 and TRBJ2-1; 14 positions match TRBD2. This specimen consisted of cultured PBMCs, obtained from culture after CMV antigen stimulation. CDR3 DNA sequence: TGTGCCAGCAGCTCCCGGACTAGCGGGGGGTACAATGAGCAGTTCTTC. As protein: CASSSRTSGGYNEQFF.